This T cell receptor beta chain was observed in a study of blood T cell repertoires in COVID-19. The V and J ends lost 4 bases and 7 bases, in that order; junction bases with no gene match: 7. From germline, CDR1 is LNHDA and CDR2 SQIVND (reference sequence). The CDR3 has 15 residues. Original analysis: Reference gene primers were amplified, and this amplification served to estimate nucleated cell counts. Libraries were prepared by immunoSEQ multiplex PCR; TCRdb keeps only in-frame clonotypes and omits some of them. V, J and clone size are those of that table, while D and trimming were read from the DNA. The sample shows some 21,000 clones, approximately 73% of them seen only once.

The source material was peripheral blood. This sequence was found in a human donor in a cohort sampled during active or convalescent COVID-19. This chain connects TRBV19 to TRBJ2-7; 13 bases align to TRBD2. The CDR3 loop reads CASSKPGLAGKEQYF. Written as DNA, the CDR3 is TGTGCCAGTAGTAAGCCGGGACTAGCGGGGAAAGAGCAGTACTTC.